These 14 T cell receptor beta chains were sequenced from one sample in a study of blood T cells in healthy people across ages. A sample-barcoded 5' primer and a J-beta primer mix were used in a second PCR of roughly 7 to 11 cycles. TCRdb independently ran MiXCR on the 5' RACE reads; one entry per CDR3 protein. Of 1.4 million or so distinct CDR3 sequences detected, roughly two fifths appear once; the ten largest clones hold under 5%. Material: blood. Source of these receptors: a woman aged 18-29 years in good health.

The CDR3 sequence: CASSLRGPSSYEQYF. CDR3 DNA sequence: TGTGCCAGCAGCCTCAGGGGCCCCAGCTCCTACGAGCAGTACTTC. The chain links TRBV7-8 to TRBJ2-7, with D possibly TRBD1 on 6 matching bases. Germline CDR1 and CDR2: SGHVS and FQNEAQ. CDR3 length: 15 amino acids. V lost 5 bases, J lost 0 bases, and 14 bases lay in between. The variable domain in full, completed from reference TRBV7-8 and TRBJ2-7, reads GAGVSQSPRYKVAKRGQDVALRCDPISGHVSLFWYQQALGQGPEFLTYFQNEAQLDKSGLPSDRFFAERPEGSVSTLKIQRTQQEDSAVYLCASSLRGPSSYEQYFGPGTRLTVT.

This clonotype is a singleton in its sample. The chain links TRBV9 to TRBJ2-5, with TRBD1 matching over 9 bases. V lost 8 bases and J lost 11; bases outside the gene matches: 13. CDR1 and CDR2 from the germline V gene are SGDLS and YYNGEE. The CDR3 loop spans 13 amino acids. CDR3 sequence (DNA): TGTGCCAGAAGCTCAAAACAGGGGGCGAAGCAGTACTTC. Its protein is CARSSKQGAKQYF.

V usage is TRBV5-1 and J usage is TRBJ2-5; 12 positions match TRBD1. V dropped 0 bases and J dropped 5; count of bases not matched to a gene: 8. CDR3 length: 17 amino acids. The germline gives CDR1 SGHRS, CDR2 YFSETQ. Here the CDR3 reads CASSLVGQGAALETQYF. CDR3 nucleotides: TGCGCCAGCAGCTTGGTGGGACAGGGGGCAGCGTTGGAGACCCAGTACTTC.

In its sample, this clonotype was seen once. Since a much larger clone is just one base distant, this may be a read error. The chain combines TRBV12-3 or TRBV12-4 with TRBJ2-5; the D is unclear. V was clipped by 6 bases and J by 11 bases, with 10 bases between them. The CDR3 spans 10 residues. The CDR3 DNA follows: TGTGCCAGCAGCGGTCATGAGCAGTACTTC. Protein product: CASSGHEQYF.

This CDR3 reads CSARGRGSANYEQFF. The CDR3 DNA is TGCAGTGCTAGGGGAAGGGGTAGCGCCAATTATGAGCAGTTCTTC. This rearrangement joins TRBV20-1 to TRBJ2-1; either TRBD1 or TRBD2 may supply D (5 bases each). CDR3 size: 15 residues. CDR1 is DFQATT and CDR2 is SNEGSKA in the germline V gene (reference sequence). V lost 3 bases and J 8 bases, leaving 20 bases between the germline ends.

The gene calls are TRBV29-1 and TRBJ2-3; no definite D call. This CDR3 contains 13 residues. Germline V gene sequence: CDR1 SQVTM, CDR2 ANQGSEA. V lost 5 bases and J lost 3, with 12 bases in between. This CDR3 is CSVTDIWTDTQYF. The DNA of the CDR3 is TGCAGCGTTACTGACATTTGGACAGATACGCAGTATTTT.

The chain joins TRBV9 to TRBJ2-1; perhaps TRBD2 as D (7 bases). V lost 0 bases and J lost 13, with 14 bases in between. CDR1 and CDR2 from the germline V gene are SGDLS and YYNGEE. CDR3 length: 13 residues. The CDR3 loop reads CASSVEGGRTQFF. The CDR3 DNA reads TGTGCCAGCAGCGTAGAGGGGGGGAGAACCCAGTTCTTC.

The genes are TRBV6-5 and TRBJ2-3; possibly TRBD2 for D (6 bases). Per germline, CDR1 MNHEY and CDR2 SVGAGI. The CDR3 sequence is 16 residues long. Trimming left V 5 bases short and J 2 bases short, with 17 bases between. The CDR3 is CASSLHRTTPTDTQYF. The CDR3, as DNA: TGTGCCAGCAGTCTGCACCGGACTACTCCCACAGATACGCAGTATTTT.

The chain carries TRBV10-3 and TRBJ2-5; D call uncertain. The J call may not be correct, given that the DNA end is closer to TRBJ2-7. Germline V CDR1 and CDR2: ENHRY, SYGVKD. The CDR3 runs to 13 residues. The CDR3 DNA sequence: TGTGCCAGCCAGGACCCGGTTCGCTACGAGCAGTACTTC. This gives the protein CASQDPVRYEQYF.

The chain carries TRBV5-5 and TRBJ2-7; D call uncertain. This CDR3 contains 13 residues. Germline CDR1 reads SGHKS; CDR2 reads YYEKEE (reference sequence). Trimming removed 5 bases from V and 5 bases from J, with 14 bases in between. The CDR3 nucleotides read TGTGCCAGCAGTCGACGGACCAAGGACGAGCAGTACTTC. It encodes CASSRRTKDEQYF.

This clonotype was counted only a few times. V and J are TRBV6-6 and TRBJ2-4, with 7 positions matching TRBD1. Gene TRBJ2-7 matches the end of the DNA better, so the J call may be wrong. The CDR3 sequence is 15 residues long. The germline gives CDR1 MNHNY, CDR2 SVGAGI (reference sequence). This CDR3 is CASSYVGTVSYEQYF. The CDR3 region has the DNA TGTGCCAGCAGTTACGTAGGGACAGTCTCCTACGAGCAGTACTTC.

V is TRBV21-1 and J is TRBJ1-2; the DNA was not compared with TRBD1, the D call given in the table. TRBV21-1 has pseudogene status. The CDR3 has 14 amino acids. CDR3 sequence reads: CASRGGTGSSGYTF. The CDR3 nucleotides are TGTGCCAGCAGAGGGGGGACAGGGAGTAGTGGCTACACCTTC.

V usage is TRBV28 and J usage is TRBJ2-6; the D is unclear. CDR1 is MDHEN, CDR2 SYDVKM, per germline. V lost 0 bases to trimming and J lost 0 bases, with 3 bases between them. The length of the CDR3 is 15 residues. For the CDR3, the DNA is TGTGCCAGCAGTTTATGGACCTCTGGGGCCAACGTCCTGACTTTC. Protein sequence: CASSLWTSGANVLTF.

The chain joins TRBV28 to TRBJ1-5, with 8 bases identical to TRBD1. The CDR3 is 14 residues long. V lost 10 bases, J lost 0 bases, and 5 bases stayed unmatched. Germline CDR1 and CDR2: MDHEN and SYDVKM. The CDR3 DNA sequence: TGTGCCACCCGGGACAGGCATAGCAATCAGCCCCAGCATTTT. It is translated as CATRDRHSNQPQHF. The full variable domain, with the rest looked up from reference TRBV28 and TRBJ1-5, is DVKVTQSSRYLVKRTGEKVFLECVQDMDHENMFWYRQDPGLGLRLIYFSYDVKMKEKGDIPEGYSVSREKKERFSLILESASTNQTSMYLCATRDRHSNQPQHFGDGTRLSIL.